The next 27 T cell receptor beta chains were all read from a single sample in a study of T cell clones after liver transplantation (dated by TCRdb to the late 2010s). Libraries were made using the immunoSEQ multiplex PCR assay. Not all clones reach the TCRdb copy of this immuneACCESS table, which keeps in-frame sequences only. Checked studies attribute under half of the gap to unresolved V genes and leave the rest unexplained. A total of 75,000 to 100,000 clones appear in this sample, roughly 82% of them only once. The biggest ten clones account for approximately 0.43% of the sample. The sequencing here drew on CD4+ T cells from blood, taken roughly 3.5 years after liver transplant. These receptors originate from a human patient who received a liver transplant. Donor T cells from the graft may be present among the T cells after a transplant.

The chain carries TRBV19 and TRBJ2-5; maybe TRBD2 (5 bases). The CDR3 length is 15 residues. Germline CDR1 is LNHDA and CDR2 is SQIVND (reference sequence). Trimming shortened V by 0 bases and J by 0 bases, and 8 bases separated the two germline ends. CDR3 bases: TGTGCCAGTAGTATAGATCTGAGGGACCAAGAGACCCAGTACTTC. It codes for CASSIDLRDQETQYF.

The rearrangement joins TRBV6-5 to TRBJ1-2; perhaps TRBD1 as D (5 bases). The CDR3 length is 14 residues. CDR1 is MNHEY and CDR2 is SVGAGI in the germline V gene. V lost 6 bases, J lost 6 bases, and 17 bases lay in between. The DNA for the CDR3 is TGTGCCAGCAGCCTCCGGGACTCCGGGGATGGCTACACCTTC. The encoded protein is CASSLRDSGDGYTF.

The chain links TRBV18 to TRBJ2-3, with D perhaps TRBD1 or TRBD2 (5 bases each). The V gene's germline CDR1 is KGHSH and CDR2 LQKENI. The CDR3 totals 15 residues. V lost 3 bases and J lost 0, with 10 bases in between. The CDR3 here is CASSPRDPSTDTQYF. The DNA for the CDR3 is TGTGCCAGCTCACCTCGGGACCCCAGCACAGATACGCAGTATTTT.

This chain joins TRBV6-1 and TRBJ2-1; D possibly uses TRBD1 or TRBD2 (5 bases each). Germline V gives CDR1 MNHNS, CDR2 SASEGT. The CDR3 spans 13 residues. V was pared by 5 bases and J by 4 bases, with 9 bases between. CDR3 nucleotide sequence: TGTGCCAGCAGTCCGGGACCATACAATGAGCAGTTCTTC. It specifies CASSPGPYNEQFF.

The CDR3 DNA is TGTGCCAGCAGCATGGACACATCTAGCACAGATACGCAGTATTTT. Amino acids: CASSMDTSSTDTQYF. The chain joins TRBV5-4 to TRBJ2-3; tentatively, D is TRBD1 (5 bases). In germline, CDR1 is SGHNT, CDR2 YYREEE (reference sequence). Trimming stripped 4 bases from V and 0 bases from J, with 12 bases between. The CDR3 loop spans 15 amino acids.

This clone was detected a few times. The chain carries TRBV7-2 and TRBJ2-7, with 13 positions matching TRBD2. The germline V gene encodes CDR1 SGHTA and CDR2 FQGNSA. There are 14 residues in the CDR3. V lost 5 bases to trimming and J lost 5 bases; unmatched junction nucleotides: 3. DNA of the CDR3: TGTGCCAGCAGCGCGGGGACTAGCGGGGACGAGCAGTACTTC. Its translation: CASSAGTSGDEQYF.

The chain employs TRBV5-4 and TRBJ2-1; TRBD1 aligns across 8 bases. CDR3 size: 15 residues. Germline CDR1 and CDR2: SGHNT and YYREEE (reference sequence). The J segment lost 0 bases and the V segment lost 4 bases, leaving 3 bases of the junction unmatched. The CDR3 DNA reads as TGTGCCAGCAGCCAGGACAGGGCCTCCTACAATGAGCAGTTCTTC. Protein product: CASSQDRASYNEQFF. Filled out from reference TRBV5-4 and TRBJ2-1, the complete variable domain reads ETGVTQSPTHLIKTRGQQVTLRCSSQSGHNTVSWYQQALGQGPQFIFQYYREEENGRGNFPPRFSGLQFPNYSSELNVNALELDDSALYLCASSQDRASYNEQFFGPGTRLTVL.

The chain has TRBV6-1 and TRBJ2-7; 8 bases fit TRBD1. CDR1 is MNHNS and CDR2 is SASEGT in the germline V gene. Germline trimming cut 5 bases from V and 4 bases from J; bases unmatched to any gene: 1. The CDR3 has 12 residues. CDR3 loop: CASSWTGYEQYF. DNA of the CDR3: TGTGCCAGCAGTTGGACAGGGTACGAGCAGTACTTC.

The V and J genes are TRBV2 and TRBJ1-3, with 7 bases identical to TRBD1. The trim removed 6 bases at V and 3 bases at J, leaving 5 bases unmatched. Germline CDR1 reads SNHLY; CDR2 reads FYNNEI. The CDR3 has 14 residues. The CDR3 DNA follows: TGTGCCAGCAGCTCACAGGGGTTTGGAAACACCATATATTTT. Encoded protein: CASSSQGFGNTIYF.

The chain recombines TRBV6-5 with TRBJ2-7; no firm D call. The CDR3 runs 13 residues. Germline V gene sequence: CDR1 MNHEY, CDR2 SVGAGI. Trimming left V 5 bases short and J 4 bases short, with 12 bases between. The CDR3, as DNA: TGTGCCAGCAGTCACAGTAATTCGTACGAGCAGTACTTC. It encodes CASSHSNSYEQYF.

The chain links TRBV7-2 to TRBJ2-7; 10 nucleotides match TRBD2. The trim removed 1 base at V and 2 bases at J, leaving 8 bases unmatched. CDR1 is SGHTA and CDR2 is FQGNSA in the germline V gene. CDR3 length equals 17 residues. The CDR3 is CASSLVAGGPTAYEQYF. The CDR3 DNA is TGTGCCAGCAGCTTAGTAGCGGGAGGCCCCACTGCCTACGAGCAGTACTTC.

The CDR3 spells CASSLARGGEDGYTF. The CDR3, as DNA: TGCGCCAGCAGCTTGGCCAGGGGAGGGGAGGATGGCTACACCTTC. This chain uses TRBV5-1 with TRBJ1-2; tentatively, D is TRBD1 (6 bases). This CDR3 comprises 15 residues. V gave up 0 bases and J gave up 6 bases, with 15 bases separating them. CDR1 SGHRS and CDR2 YFSETQ come from the germline V gene. Supplemented by reference TRBV5-1 and TRBJ1-2, the full variable domain reads KAGVTQTPRYLIKTRGQQVTLSCSPISGHRSVSWYQQTPGQGLQFLFEYFSETQRNKGNFPGRFSGRQFSNSRSEMNVSTLELGDSALYLCASSLARGGEDGYTFGSGTRLTVV.

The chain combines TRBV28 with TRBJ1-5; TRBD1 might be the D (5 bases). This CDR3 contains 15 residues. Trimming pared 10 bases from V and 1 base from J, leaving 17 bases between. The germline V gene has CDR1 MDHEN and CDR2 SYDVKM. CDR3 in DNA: TGTGCCACCATAGGGAGGGGAAGGAGCAATCAGCCCCAGCATTTT. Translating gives CATIGRGRSNQPQHF.

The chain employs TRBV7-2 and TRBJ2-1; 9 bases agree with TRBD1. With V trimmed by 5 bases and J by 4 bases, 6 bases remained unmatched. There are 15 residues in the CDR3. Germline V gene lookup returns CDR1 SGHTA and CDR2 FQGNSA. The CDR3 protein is CASSLRTGVYNEQFF. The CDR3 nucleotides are TGTGCCAGCAGCCTTCGGACAGGGGTGTACAATGAGCAGTTCTTC.

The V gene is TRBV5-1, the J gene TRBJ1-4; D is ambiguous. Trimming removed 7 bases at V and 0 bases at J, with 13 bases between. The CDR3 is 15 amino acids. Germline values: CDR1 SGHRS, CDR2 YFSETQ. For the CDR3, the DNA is TGCGCCAGCTTACCCCCAGTTTCAACTAATGAAAAACTGTTTTTT. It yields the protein CASLPPVSTNEKLFF.

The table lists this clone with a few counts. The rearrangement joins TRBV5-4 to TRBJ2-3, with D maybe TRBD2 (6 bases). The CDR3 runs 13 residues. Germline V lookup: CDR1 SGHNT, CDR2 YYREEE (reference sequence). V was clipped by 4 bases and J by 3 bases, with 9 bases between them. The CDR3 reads CASSNGGTDTQYF. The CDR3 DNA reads TGTGCCAGCAGCAATGGGGGGACAGATACGCAGTATTTT.

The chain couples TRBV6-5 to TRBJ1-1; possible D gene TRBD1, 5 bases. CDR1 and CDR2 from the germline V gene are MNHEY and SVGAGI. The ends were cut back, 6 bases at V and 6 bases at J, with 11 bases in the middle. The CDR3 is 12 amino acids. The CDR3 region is CASSGWGAEAFF. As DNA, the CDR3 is TGTGCCAGCAGCGGGTGGGGGGCTGAAGCTTTCTTT.

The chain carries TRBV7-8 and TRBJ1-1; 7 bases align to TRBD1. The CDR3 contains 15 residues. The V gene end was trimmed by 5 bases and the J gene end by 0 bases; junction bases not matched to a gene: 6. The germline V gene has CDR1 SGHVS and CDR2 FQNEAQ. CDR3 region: CASSTQTGMNTEAFF. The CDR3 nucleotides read TGTGCCAGCAGCACTCAGACAGGGATGAACACTGAAGCTTTCTTT.

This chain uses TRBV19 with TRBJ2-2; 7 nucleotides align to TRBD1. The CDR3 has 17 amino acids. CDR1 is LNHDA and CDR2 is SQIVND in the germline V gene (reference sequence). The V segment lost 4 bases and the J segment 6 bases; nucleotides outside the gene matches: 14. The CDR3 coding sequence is TGTGCCAGTAGTAGTGTTAGGAGACAGGGCTTTTCCGGGGAGCTGTTTTTT. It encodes CASSSVRRQGFSGELFF.

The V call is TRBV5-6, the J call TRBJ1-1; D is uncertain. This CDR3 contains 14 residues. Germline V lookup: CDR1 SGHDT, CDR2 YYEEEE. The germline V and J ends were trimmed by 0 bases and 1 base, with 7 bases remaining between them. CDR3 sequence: CASSLEQPNTEAFF. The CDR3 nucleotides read TGTGCCAGCAGCTTGGAACAGCCGAACACTGAAGCTTTCTTT.

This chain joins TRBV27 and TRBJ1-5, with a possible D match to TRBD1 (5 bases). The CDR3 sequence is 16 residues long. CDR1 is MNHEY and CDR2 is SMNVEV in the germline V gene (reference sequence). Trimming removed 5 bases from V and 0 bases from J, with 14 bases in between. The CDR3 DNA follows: TGTGCCAGCAGTCCTCGGGGCCCCTATAGCAATCAGCCCCAGCATTTT. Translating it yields CASSPRGPYSNQPQHF.

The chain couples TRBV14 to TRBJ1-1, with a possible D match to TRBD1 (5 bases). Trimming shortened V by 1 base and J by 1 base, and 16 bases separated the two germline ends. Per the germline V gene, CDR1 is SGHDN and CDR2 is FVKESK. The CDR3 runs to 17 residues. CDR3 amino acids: CASSQVWYRQPNTEAFF. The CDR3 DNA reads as TGTGCCAGCAGCCAAGTGTGGTACAGGCAGCCGAACACTGAAGCTTTCTTT.

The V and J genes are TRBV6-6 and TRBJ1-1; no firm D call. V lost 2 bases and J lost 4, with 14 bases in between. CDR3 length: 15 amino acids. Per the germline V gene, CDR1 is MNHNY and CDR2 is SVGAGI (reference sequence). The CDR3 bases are TGTGCCAGCAGTTACCGAGGGCCTTGGGGCACTGAAGCTTTCTTT. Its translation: CASSYRGPWGTEAFF.

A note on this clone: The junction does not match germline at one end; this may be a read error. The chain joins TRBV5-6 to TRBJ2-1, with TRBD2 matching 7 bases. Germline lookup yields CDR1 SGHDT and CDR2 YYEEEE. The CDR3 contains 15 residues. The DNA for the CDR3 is TGTGTCAGCAGCGGGGCTAGCGACTCCTACAATGAGCAGTTCTTC. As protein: CVSSGASDSYNEQFF.

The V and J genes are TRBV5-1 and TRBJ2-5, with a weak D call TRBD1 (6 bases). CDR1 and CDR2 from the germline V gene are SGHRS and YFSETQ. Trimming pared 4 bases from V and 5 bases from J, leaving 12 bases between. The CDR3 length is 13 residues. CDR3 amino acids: CASSEQGWETQYF. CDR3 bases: TGCGCCAGCAGCGAGCAGGGGTGGGAGACCCAGTACTTC.

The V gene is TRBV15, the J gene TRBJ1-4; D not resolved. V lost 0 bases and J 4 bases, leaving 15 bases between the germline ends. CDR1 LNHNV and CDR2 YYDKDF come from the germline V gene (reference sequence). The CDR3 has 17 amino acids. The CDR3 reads CATSRDRTARYNEKLFF. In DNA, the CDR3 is TGTGCCACCAGCAGAGACCGGACGGCCAGATATAATGAAAAACTGTTTTTT.

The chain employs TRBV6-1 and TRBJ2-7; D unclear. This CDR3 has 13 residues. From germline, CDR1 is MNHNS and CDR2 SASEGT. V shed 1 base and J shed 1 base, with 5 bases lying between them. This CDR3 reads CASSEGPSYEQYF. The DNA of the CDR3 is TGTGCCAGCAGTGAAGGACCTTCCTACGAGCAGTACTTC.